This TCR beta chain emerged from a study of T cells in Graves' hyperthyroidism and ophthalmopathy. Amplification yielded TCR beta CDR3 regions, with RNA transcripts as the source. The HTBI primer set drove a first-round RT-PCR of the TCR CDR3. TCRdb called the multiplex PCR reads again in MiXCR, with one record for every CDR3 protein. Here the sample spans roughly 420,000 distinct CDR3 sequences, 15% to 18% being singletons. Clinicians diagnosed patients from clinical symptoms, serum thyroxine and TRAb, thyroid ultrasound and orbital computed tomography. 9 to 10 ml fresh peripheral blood yielded the PBMCs. The receptor was derived from a woman in her late teens or twenties with Graves' hyperthyroidism. Input material: blood.

CDR3 sequence: CASTRASRSTDTQYF. The CDR3 bases are TGTGCCAGCACGCGGGCTAGCCGATCCACAGATACGCAGTATTTT. The V gene is TRBV7-9, the J gene TRBJ2-3; possibly TRBD2 for D (5 bases). Trimming removed 7 bases at V and 2 bases at J, with 16 bases between. The germline gives CDR1 SEHNR, CDR2 FQNEAQ (reference sequence). The CDR3 sequence is 15 residues long. Full variable domain (rest looked up from reference TRBV7-9 and TRBJ2-3): DTGVSQNPRHKITKRGQNVTFRCDPISEHNRLYWYRQTLGQGPEFLTYFQNEAQLEKSRLLSDRFSAERPKGSFSTLEIQRTEQGDSAMYLCASTRASRSTDTQYFGPGTRLTVL.